This TCR beta chain emerged from a study of regulatory T cells in long-lasting Graves disease. Study observations and caveats: Newly diagnosed Graves' patients exceeded persistent ones in TCR diversity.

This clonotype came up many times. Its antigen is not identified. Time point given: newly diagnosed GD, antithyroid drugs for less than 3 months. The TCR library was made from RNA that had been extracted from PBMCs in TRIzol. Building the TCR beta libraries relied on iRepertoire HTBI primers, and CDR3 regions underwent Arm-PCR. TCRdb itself ran the multiplex PCR reads through MiXCR, one entry per CDR3 protein. The repertoire holds roughly 420,000 distinct CDR3 sequences, 14% seen once, with 17% in the top ten. After removal of 7 bases from V and 9 bases from J, the junction contained 14 bases not matched to a gene. This CDR3 is built from 16 residues. Germline V CDR1 and CDR2: MNHEY, SMNVEV (reference sequence). This sample also appeared in a second study, on T cells in Graves' hyperthyroidism and ophthalmopathy. That report adds: The HTBI primer set drove a first-round RT-PCR of the TCR CDR3.

The genes are TRBV27 and TRBJ2-1; TRBD2 agrees at 11 bases. Sequencing used peripheral blood mononuclear cells (PBMCs), obtained at new diagnosis, from a patient treated with antithyroid drugs. The TCR originated in a woman between 50 and 59 years old with Graves disease. The CDR3: CASTPGRLAGGSEQFF. CDR3 coding DNA: TGTGCCAGCACCCCCGGGAGGCTAGCGGGAGGTAGTGAGCAGTTCTTC.